The clone carrying this T cell receptor (beta chain) has a count of ten or more. In TCRdb, the RT-PCR reads were re-called with MiXCR into one record per CDR3 protein. The table includes 650,000 to 800,000 distinct CDR3 sequences, around 14% detected once. The junction had 4 bases not matched to a gene; V was cut back by 5 bases and J by 8 bases. CDR3 length: 12 amino acids. Germline V lookup: CDR1 SEHNR, CDR2 FQNEAQ (reference sequence). The sequenced material came from memory CD4+ T cells from blood. This chain connects TRBV7-9 to TRBJ2-7, with 9 bases matching TRBD1. This receptor was identified in a female donor in good health, serving as a healthy control. The chain's CDR3 is CASSPQGAKQYF. The CDR3 nucleotides read TGTGCCAGCAGCCCACAGGGGGCAAAGCAGTACTTC.